This T cell receptor beta chain originates from a study of beta chain features in type 1 diabetes. The wider study: Across every sample, around 110,000,000 sorted cells were examined in total.

Sorting gave populations that all exceeded 98% purity. Overall study findings and caveats: Patients with type 1 diabetes carried fewer insertions and had more deletions at their VDJ junctions. Researchers reported that naive, central memory and Treg TCRB repertoires appeared more similar in patients than in healthy donors. Across all four CD4+ subsets, people with type 1 diabetes showed modestly shorter TCRB CDR3s.

Concerning this clone itself: The target antigen is unknown.

Expressed TCRB transcripts were sequenced because the isolated RNA had all been reverse transcribed beforehand. Profiling relied on immunoSEQ multiplex PCR, and the TCRdb table lists in-frame clones only, not all of them. Here the sample spans under 300,000 clones, roughly 21% being singletons. V was trimmed by 8 bases and J by 1 base, leaving 8 bases between them. Germline loops: CDR1 SNHLY, CDR2 FYNNEI. This CDR3 has 13 amino acids. The sequence was obtained from a middle-aged woman with type 1 diabetes. V usage is TRBV2 and J usage is TRBJ2-2; D not resolved. The sequenced sample was naive CD4+ T cells from blood. This chain's CDR3 is CASEAENTGELFF. CDR3 DNA sequence: TGTGCCAGCGAGGCAGAGAACACCGGGGAGCTGTTTTTT.